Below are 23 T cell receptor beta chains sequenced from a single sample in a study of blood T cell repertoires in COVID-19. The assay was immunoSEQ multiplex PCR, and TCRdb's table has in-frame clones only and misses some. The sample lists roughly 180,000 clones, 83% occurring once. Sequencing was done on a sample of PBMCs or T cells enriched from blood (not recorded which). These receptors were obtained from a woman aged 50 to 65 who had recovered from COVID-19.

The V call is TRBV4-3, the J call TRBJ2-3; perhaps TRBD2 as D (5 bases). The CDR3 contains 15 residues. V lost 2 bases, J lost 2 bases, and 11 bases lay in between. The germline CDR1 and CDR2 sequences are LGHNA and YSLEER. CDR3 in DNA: TGCGCCAGCAGCCAAAGAGCGGATCTCACAGATACGCAGTATTTT. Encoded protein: CASSQRADLTDTQYF.

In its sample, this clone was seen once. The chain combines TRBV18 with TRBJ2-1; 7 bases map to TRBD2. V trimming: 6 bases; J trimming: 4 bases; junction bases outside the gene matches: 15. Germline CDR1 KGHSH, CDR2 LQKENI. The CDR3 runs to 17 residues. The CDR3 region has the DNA TGTGCCAGCTCGCCTCTGAGCCCCAGCGGGAAGTACAATGAGCAGTTCTTC. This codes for CASSPLSPSGKYNEQFF.

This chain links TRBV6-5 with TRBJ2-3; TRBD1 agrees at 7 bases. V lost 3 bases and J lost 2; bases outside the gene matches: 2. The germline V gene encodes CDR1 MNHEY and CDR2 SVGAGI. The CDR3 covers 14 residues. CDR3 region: CASSYQGDTDTQYF. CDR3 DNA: TGTGCCAGCAGTTATCAGGGGGACACAGATACGCAGTATTTT.

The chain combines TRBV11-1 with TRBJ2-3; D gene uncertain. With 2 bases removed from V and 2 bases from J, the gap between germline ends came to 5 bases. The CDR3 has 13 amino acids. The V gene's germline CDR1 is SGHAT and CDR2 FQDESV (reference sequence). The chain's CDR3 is CASSLRYTDTQYF. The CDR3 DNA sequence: TGTGCCAGCAGCTTACGCTACACAGATACGCAGTATTTT. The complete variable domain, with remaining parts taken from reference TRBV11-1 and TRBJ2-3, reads EAEVAQSPRYKITEKSQAVAFWCDPISGHATLYWYRQILGQGPELLVQFQDESVVDDSQLPKDRFSAERLKGVDSTLKIQPAELGDSAMYLCASSLRYTDTQYFGPGTRLTVL.

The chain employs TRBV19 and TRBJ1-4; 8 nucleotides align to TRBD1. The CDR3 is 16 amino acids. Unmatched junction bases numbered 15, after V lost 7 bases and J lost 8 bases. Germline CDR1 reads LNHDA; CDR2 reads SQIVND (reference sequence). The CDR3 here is CASKTGGTQVGEKLFF. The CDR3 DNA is TGTGCCAGTAAAACAGGGGGGACACAAGTGGGCGAAAAACTGTTTTTT.

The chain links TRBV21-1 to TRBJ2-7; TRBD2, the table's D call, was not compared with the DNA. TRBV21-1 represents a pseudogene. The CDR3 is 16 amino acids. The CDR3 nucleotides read TGTGCCAGCAGCACGTCCCCGAGACTACTAGCCTACGAGCAGTACGTC. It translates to CASSTSPRLLAYEQYV.

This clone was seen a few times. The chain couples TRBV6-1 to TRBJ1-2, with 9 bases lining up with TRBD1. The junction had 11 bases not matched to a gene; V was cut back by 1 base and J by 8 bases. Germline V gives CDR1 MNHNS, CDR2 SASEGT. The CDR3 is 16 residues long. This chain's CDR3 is CASSEVGQGTTRGYTF. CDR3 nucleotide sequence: TGTGCCAGCAGTGAAGTGGGACAGGGAACAACCCGAGGCTACACCTTC.

The chain's CDR3 is CASSWVAEGPPNSPLHF. The CDR3, as DNA: TGTGCCAGCAGCTGGGTGGCGGAGGGGCCGCCGAATTCACCCCTCCACTTT. The J gene is TRBJ1-6, the V gene TRBV7-8; a weak D match, TRBD1 (5 bases). Looked up from germline, CDR1 is SGHVS and CDR2 is FQNEAQ. The CDR3 extends over 17 amino acids. Trimming removed 4 bases from V and 7 bases from J, with 20 bases in between.

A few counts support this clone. In nucleotides, the CDR3 is TGTGCCAGCTCCCCGGGGGGAGTTGAGACCCAGTACTTC. Translating it yields CASSPGGVETQYF. The genes are TRBV3-1 (or the pseudogene TRBV3-2) and TRBJ2-5; the match to TRBD2 covers 7 bases. The CDR3 runs 13 residues. Germline trimming cut 8 bases from V and 5 bases from J; bases unmatched to any gene: 8. CDR1 LGHDT and CDR2 YNNKEL come from the germline V gene (reference sequence).

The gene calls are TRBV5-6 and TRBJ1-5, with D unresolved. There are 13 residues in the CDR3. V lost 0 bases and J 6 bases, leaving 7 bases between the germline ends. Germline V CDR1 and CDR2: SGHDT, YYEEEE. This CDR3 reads CASSLGASQPQHF. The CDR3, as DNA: TGTGCCAGCAGCTTGGGGGCGTCTCAGCCCCAGCATTTT.

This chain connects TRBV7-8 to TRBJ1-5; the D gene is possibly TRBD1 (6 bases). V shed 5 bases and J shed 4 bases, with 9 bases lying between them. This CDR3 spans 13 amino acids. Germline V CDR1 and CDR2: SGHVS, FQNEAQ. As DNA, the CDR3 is TGTGCCAGCAGCCTAGACAGGAATCAGCCCCAGCATTTT. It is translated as CASSLDRNQPQHF.

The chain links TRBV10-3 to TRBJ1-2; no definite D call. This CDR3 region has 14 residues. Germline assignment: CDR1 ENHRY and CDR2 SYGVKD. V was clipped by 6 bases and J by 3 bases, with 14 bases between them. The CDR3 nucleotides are TGTGCCATCAGGAGAAACGGACTTGACTATGGCTACACCTTC. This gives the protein CAIRRNGLDYGYTF.

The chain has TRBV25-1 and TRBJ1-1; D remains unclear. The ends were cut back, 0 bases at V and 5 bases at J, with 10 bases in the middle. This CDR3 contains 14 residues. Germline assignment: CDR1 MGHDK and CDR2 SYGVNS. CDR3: CASSEYPLSTEAFF. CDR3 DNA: TGTGCCAGCAGTGAATACCCGCTAAGTACTGAAGCTTTCTTT.

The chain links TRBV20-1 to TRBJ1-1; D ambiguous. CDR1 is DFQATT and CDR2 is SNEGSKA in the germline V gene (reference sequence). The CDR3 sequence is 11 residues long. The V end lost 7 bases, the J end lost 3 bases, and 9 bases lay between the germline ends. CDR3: CSGRLYTEAFF. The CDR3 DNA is TGCAGTGGGCGACTGTACACTGAAGCTTTCTTT.

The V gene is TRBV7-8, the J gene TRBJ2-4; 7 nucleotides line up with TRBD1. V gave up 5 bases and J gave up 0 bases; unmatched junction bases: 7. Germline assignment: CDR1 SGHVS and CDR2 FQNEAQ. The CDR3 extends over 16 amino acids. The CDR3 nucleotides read TGTGCCAGCAGCCTAATGACAGGGCTAGCCAAAAACATTCAGTACTTC. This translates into CASSLMTGLAKNIQYF.

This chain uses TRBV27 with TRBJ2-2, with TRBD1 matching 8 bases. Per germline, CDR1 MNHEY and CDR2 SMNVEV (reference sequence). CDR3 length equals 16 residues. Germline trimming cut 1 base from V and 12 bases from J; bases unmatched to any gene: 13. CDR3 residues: CASSLLRAGGPGKLFF. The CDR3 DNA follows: TGTGCCAGCAGTTTATTAAGGGCAGGGGGCCCCGGAAAGCTGTTTTTT.

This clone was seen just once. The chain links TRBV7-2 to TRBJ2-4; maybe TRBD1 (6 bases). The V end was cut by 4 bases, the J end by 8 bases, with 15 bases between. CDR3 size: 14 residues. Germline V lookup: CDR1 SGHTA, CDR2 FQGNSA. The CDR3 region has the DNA TGTGCCAGCAGCTCGAACAGGGTAATGGACATTCAGTACTTC. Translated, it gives CASSSNRVMDIQYF.

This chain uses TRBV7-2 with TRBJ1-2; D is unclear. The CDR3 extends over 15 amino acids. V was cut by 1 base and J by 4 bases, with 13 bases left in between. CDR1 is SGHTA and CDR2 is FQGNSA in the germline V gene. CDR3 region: CASSLGVAGGYGYTF. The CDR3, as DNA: TGTGCCAGCAGCTTAGGGGTTGCGGGTGGCTATGGCTACACCTTC. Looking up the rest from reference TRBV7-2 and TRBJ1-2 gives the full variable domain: GAGVSQSPSNKVTEKGKDVELRCDPISGHTALYWYRQSLGQGLEFLIYFQGNSAPDKSGLPSDRFSAERTGGSVSTLTIQRTQQEDSAVYLCASSLGVAGGYGYTFGSGTRLTVV.

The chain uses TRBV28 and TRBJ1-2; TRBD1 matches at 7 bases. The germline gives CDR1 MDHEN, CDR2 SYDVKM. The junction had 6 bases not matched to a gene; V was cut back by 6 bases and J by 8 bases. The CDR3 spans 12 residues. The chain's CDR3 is CASRETGHGYTF. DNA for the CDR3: TGTGCCAGCAGGGAGACAGGGCACGGCTACACCTTC.

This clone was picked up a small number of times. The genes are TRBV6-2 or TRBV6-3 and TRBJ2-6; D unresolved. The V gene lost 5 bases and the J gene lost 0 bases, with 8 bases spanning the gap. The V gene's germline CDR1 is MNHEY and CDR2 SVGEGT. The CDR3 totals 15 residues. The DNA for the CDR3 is TGTGCCAGCAGTCCACAGATCTCTGGGGCCAACGTCCTGACTTTC. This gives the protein CASSPQISGANVLTF.

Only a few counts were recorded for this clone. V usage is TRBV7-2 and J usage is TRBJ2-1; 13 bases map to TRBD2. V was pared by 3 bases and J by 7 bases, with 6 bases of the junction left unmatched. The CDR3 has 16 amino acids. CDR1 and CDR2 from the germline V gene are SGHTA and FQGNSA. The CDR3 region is CASSFGLAGAGNEQFF. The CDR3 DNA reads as TGTGCCAGCAGCTTTGGACTAGCGGGGGCTGGGAATGAGCAGTTCTTC. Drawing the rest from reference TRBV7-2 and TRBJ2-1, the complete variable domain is GAGVSQSPSNKVTEKGKDVELRCDPISGHTALYWYRQSLGQGLEFLIYFQGNSAPDKSGLPSDRFSAERTGGSVSTLTIQRTQQEDSAVYLCASSFGLAGAGNEQFFGPGTRLTVL.

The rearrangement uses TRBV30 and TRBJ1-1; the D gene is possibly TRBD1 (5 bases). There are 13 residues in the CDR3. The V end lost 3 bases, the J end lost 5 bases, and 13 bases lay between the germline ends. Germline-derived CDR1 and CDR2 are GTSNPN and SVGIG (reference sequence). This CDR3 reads CAWRLGLGTEAFF. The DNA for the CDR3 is TGTGCCTGGAGACTGGGGCTGGGTACTGAAGCTTTCTTT.

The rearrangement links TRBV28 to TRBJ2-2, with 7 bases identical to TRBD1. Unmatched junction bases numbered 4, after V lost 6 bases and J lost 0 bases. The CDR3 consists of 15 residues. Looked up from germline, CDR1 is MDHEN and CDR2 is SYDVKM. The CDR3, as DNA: TGTGCCAGCAGGTTCGGGACAGCGAACACCGGGGAGCTGTTTTTT. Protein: CASRFGTANTGELFF.